One and the same sample provided the 20 T cell receptor beta chains below, sequenced in a study of blood T cell repertoires in COVID-19. Some clones are missing from TCRdb's copy, which holds only in-frame ones; the method was immunoSEQ multiplex PCR. This repertoire shows 110,000 or so clones, around 83% found once; its top ten account for about 3%. Sequencing was performed on peripheral blood. The receptors originated from a man in his forties with acute or convalescent COVID-19.

The chain combines TRBV3-1 (or the pseudogene TRBV3-2) with TRBJ1-1; perhaps TRBD1 as D (5 bases). This CDR3 comprises 14 residues. In germline, CDR1 is LGHDT, CDR2 YNNKEL (reference sequence). Trimming removed 0 bases at V and 3 bases at J, with 8 bases between. This CDR3 is CASSQEGGYTEAFF. For the CDR3, the DNA is TGTGCCAGCAGCCAAGAGGGGGGGTACACTGAAGCTTTCTTT.

The chain's CDR3 is CASSHTGSYNEQFF. Written as DNA, the CDR3 is TGCGCCAGCAGCCACACAGGGTCCTACAATGAGCAGTTCTTC. The chain recombines TRBV4-1 with TRBJ2-1, with a weak D call TRBD1 (6 bases). The V gene's germline CDR1 is MGHRA and CDR2 YSYEKL. V gave up 3 bases and J gave up 1 base, with 7 bases separating them. The CDR3 extends over 14 amino acids.

The rearrangement links TRBV19 to TRBJ1-1; the D gene is possibly TRBD1 (5 bases). The germline V gene has CDR1 LNHDA and CDR2 SQIVND (reference sequence). Trimming left V 3 bases short and J 4 bases short, with 15 bases between. The CDR3 spans 15 residues. The CDR3 DNA follows: TGTGCCAGTAGTATTTACGGGGGAGCGAGCACTGAAGCTTTCTTT. The encoded protein is CASSIYGGASTEAFF. Based on the CDR3 plus reference TRBV19 and TRBJ1-1, the full variable domain is DGGITQSPKYLFRKEGQNVTLSCEQNLNHDAMYWYRQDPGQGLRLIYYSQIVNDFQKGDIAEGYSVSREKKESFPLTVTSAQKNPTAFYLCASSIYGGASTEAFFGQGTRLTVV.

This rearrangement joins TRBV7-7 to TRBJ2-5, with D maybe TRBD1 (5 bases). The CDR3 is 15 residues long. From germline, CDR1 is SSHAT and CDR2 FNYEAQ (reference sequence). V lost 5 bases and J lost 4, with 17 bases in between. In DNA form, the CDR3 reads TGTGCCAGCAGCCCTTCGGGCGACAGCAGAGAGACCCAGTACTTC. Translation: CASSPSGDSRETQYF.

The rearrangement joins TRBV6-5 to TRBJ2-2, with unresolved D. Deletions cut 8 bases from V and 6 bases from J, with 10 bases between. CDR3 length equals 12 residues. The germline gives CDR1 MNHEY, CDR2 SVGAGI. The chain's CDR3 is CASSGSAGELFF. CDR3 DNA: TGTGCCAGCTCAGGTTCAGCCGGGGAGCTGTTTTTT.

The gene calls are TRBV24-1 and TRBJ2-5; a possible D gene is TRBD1 (6 bases). The CDR3 has 14 residues. Trimming removed 4 bases from V and 3 bases from J, with 11 bases in between. Germline V lookup: CDR1 KGHDR, CDR2 SFDVKD. The CDR3 sequence: CATSDRDTKETQYF. The CDR3 DNA reads TGTGCCACCAGTGACAGGGACACCAAAGAGACCCAGTACTTC.

The V gene is TRBV12-3 or TRBV12-4, the J gene TRBJ2-7; D call uncertain. The V and J ends lost 6 bases and 6 bases respectively, with 9 bases between them. The CDR3 has 11 amino acids. The CDR3 coding sequence is TGTGCCAGCAGATCTATACTCGAGCAGTACTTC. Its protein product is CASRSILEQYF.

In its sample, this clone was seen a few times. The chain carries TRBV9 and TRBJ1-1; 12 bases fit TRBD1. V lost 3 bases, J lost 3 bases, and 6 bases stayed unmatched. The CDR3 contains 16 residues. The germline gives CDR1 SGDLS, CDR2 YYNGEE. This CDR3 reads CASSASGQGAYTEAFF. The CDR3 DNA sequence: TGTGCCAGCAGCGCCTCGGGACAGGGGGCCTACACTGAAGCTTTCTTT.

The chain joins TRBV6-5 to TRBJ1-1; no definite D call. The CDR3 is 12 amino acids. The germline V gene encodes CDR1 MNHEY and CDR2 SVGAGI. Trimming stripped 6 bases from V and 8 bases from J, with 13 bases between. The CDR3 DNA follows: TGTGCCAGCAGGAATGACACCCTAGAAGCTTTCTTT. This codes for CASRNDTLEAFF.

The J gene is TRBJ2-3, the V gene TRBV10-3; 10 bases are shared with TRBD1. The CDR3 totals 15 residues. Trimming removed 6 bases from V and 0 bases from J; junction bases left unmatched: 3. Germline CDR1 ENHRY, CDR2 SYGVKD. The CDR3 is CAIRGQGPSTDTQYF. CDR3 coding DNA: TGTGCCATCAGGGGACAGGGGCCCAGCACAGATACGCAGTATTTT.

J is TRBJ2-3 and V is TRBV2; 8 nucleotides line up with TRBD2. Germline trimming cut 3 bases from V and 2 bases from J; bases unmatched to any gene: 4. Germline V gene lookup returns CDR1 SNHLY and CDR2 FYNNEI. This CDR3 contains 15 residues. The CDR3 loop reads CASSEASGFTDTQYF. The CDR3, as DNA: TGTGCCAGCAGTGAGGCTAGCGGGTTCACAGATACGCAGTATTTT.

DNA of the CDR3: TGTGCCAGCAGCTTGACAGGCTATGGCTACACCTTC. Translated: CASSLTGYGYTF. This sequence joins TRBV7-9 and TRBJ1-2, with D possibly being TRBD1 (6 bases). Trimming took 3 bases from V and 4 from J, leaving 6 bases between them. CDR1 is SEHNR and CDR2 is FQNEAQ in the germline V gene (reference sequence). This CDR3 is 12 amino acids long.

The chain has TRBV2 and TRBJ2-2; 7 bases are shared with TRBD2. CDR1 and CDR2 (germline): SNHLY, FYNNEI. The CDR3 is made up of 15 amino acids. The V gene end was trimmed by 6 bases and the J gene end by 7 bases; junction bases not matched to a gene: 11. CDR3 residues: CASRIPGLPIGELFF. Written as DNA, the CDR3 is TGTGCCAGCAGGATCCCGGGACTACCTATCGGGGAGCTGTTTTTT.

V usage is TRBV4-1 and J usage is TRBJ1-3; 7 bases fit TRBD1. In germline, CDR1 is MGHRA, CDR2 YSYEKL. CDR3 length: 17 amino acids. The V and J ends lost 7 bases and 0 bases, in that order; junction bases with no gene match: 12. CDR3 coding DNA: TGCGCCAGCACTCGTGCTCCGGGACAGTCCTCTGGAAACACCATATATTTT. Residues: CASTRAPGQSSGNTIYF.

CDR3 DNA sequence: TGTGCCAGCAGTGAAGAGTACAGCACTTACAATGAGCAGTTCTTC. This encodes CASSEEYSTYNEQFF. The chain has TRBV6-4 and TRBJ2-1; D is uncertain. Germline V gives CDR1 MRHNA, CDR2 SNTAGT. This CDR3 contains 15 residues. Deletions cut 3 bases from V and 4 bases from J, with 13 bases between.

This rearrangement joins TRBV9 to TRBJ2-1; 10 nucleotides align to TRBD2. The J segment lost 8 bases and the V segment lost 0 bases, leaving 8 bases of the junction unmatched. The CDR3 has 16 residues. The germline CDR1 and CDR2 sequences are SGDLS and YYNGEE. The CDR3 coding sequence is TGTGCCAGCAGCGTAGGGCCTAGCGGGGGTAGAGATGAGCAGTTCTTC. Amino acid sequence: CASSVGPSGGRDEQFF. Drawing the rest from reference TRBV9 and TRBJ2-1, the complete variable domain is DSGVTQTPKHLITATGQRVTLRCSPRSGDLSVYWYQQSLDQGLQFLIQYYNGEERAKGNILERFSAQQFPDLHSELNLSSLELGDSALYFCASSVGPSGGRDEQFFGPGTRLTVL.

The rearrangement uses TRBV6-6 and TRBJ2-7, with unresolved D. Trimming pared 0 bases from V and 2 bases from J, leaving 11 bases between. CDR3 length equals 15 residues. CDR1 MNHNY and CDR2 SVGAGI come from the germline V gene (reference sequence). The CDR3 region is CASSYSPVFPYEQYF. DNA for the CDR3: TGTGCCAGCAGTTACTCGCCGGTTTTCCCCTACGAGCAGTACTTC.

The V call is TRBV30, the J call TRBJ1-1; 8 positions agree with TRBD1. J lost 6 bases, V lost 2 bases, and 8 bases had no gene match. The CDR3 runs 14 residues. Germline CDR1 is GTSNPN and CDR2 is SVGIG (reference sequence). CDR3 loop: CAWSKKTGAPEAFF. DNA for the CDR3: TGTGCCTGGAGTAAAAAGACAGGGGCCCCTGAAGCTTTCTTT.

This chain links TRBV18 with TRBJ2-3; D gene ambiguous. Germline V gene lookup returns CDR1 KGHSH and CDR2 LQKENI. V gave up 0 bases and J gave up 0 bases, with 13 bases separating them. The CDR3 is 17 amino acids. The chain's CDR3 is CASSPPIGDSSTDTQYF. CDR3 in DNA: TGTGCCAGCTCACCACCGATAGGCGACTCTAGCACAGATACGCAGTATTTT. The whole variable domain, filled in from reference TRBV18 and TRBJ2-3, reads NAGVMQNPRHLVRRRGQEARLRCSPMKGHSHVYWYRQLPEEGLKFMVYLQKENIIDESGMPKERFSAEFPKEGPSILRIQQVVRGDSAAYFCASSPPIGDSSTDTQYFGPGTRLTVL.

V gene TRBV5-1 combines with J gene TRBJ2-3, with 14 bases fitting TRBD2. V lost 4 bases to trimming and J lost 11 bases; unmatched junction nucleotides: 6. Germline V gives CDR1 SGHRS, CDR2 YFSETQ. The CDR3 runs to 14 residues. CDR3 loop: CASSDPGTSGGQYF. CDR3 nucleotide sequence: TGCGCCAGCAGCGACCCCGGGACTAGCGGGGGGCAGTATTTT.